This T cell receptor beta chain was profiled in a study of graft-versus-host responses after intestinal transplantation. About the research overall: As for transplant type, recipients had multivisceral, liver-intestinal, or isolated intestinal grafts. Each patient got anti-thymocyte globulin induction, then tacrolimus and steroids for two to four years. Whole-study results and caveats: Within the allografts of patients who had graft-donor T cell macrochimerism, graft-versus-host to host-versus-graft clonal ratios were high.

Notes on this clone: Its matching antigen is unknown.

Profiled with immunoSEQ multiplex PCR; TCRdb holds only in-frame clones, not every one. The sample has about 90,000 clones, around 90% seen once. Looked up from germline, CDR1 is LNHDA and CDR2 is SQIVND (reference sequence). The CDR3 is made up of 14 amino acids. Trimming left V 3 bases short and J 0 bases short, with 5 bases between. The V and J genes are TRBV19 and TRBJ1-4; D is unresolved. This material consisted of unstimulated CD4+ T cells sorted from spleen or lymph node cells, taken before transplant. The sequence was obtained from a human donor who was the organ donor for an intestinal transplant. The CDR3 spells CASSIQTTNEKLFF. The DNA of the CDR3 is TGTGCCAGTAGTATCCAAACAACTAATGAAAAACTGTTTTTT.